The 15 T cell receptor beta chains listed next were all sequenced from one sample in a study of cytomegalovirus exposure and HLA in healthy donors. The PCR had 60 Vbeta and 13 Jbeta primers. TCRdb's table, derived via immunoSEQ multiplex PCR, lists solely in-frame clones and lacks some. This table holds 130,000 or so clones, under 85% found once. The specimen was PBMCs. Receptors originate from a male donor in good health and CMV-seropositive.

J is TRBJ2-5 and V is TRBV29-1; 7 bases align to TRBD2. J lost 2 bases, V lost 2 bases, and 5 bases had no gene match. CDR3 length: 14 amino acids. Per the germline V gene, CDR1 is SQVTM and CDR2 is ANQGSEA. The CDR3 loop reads CSVERAGVQETQYF. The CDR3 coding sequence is TGCAGCGTTGAACGGGCGGGGGTTCAAGAGACCCAGTACTTC.

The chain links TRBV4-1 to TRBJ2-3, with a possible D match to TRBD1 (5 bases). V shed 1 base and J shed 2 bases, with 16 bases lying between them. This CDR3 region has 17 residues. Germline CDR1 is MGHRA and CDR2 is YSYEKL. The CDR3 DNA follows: TGCGCCAGCAGCCAAGGGGGCACTCCCCTACACACAGATACGCAGTATTTT. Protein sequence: CASSQGGTPLHTDTQYF.

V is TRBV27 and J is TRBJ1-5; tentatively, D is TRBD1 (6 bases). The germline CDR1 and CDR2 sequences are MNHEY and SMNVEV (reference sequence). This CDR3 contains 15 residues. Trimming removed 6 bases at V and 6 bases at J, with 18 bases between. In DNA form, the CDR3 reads TGTGCCAGCAGCAAAAGAGGTGGGGGCGGTCAGCCCCAGCATTTT. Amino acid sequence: CASSKRGGGGQPQHF.

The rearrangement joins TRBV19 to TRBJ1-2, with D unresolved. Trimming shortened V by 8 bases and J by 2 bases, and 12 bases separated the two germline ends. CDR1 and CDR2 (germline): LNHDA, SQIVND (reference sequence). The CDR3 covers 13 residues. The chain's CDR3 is CASELRVNYGYTF. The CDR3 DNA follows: TGTGCCAGTGAGCTGAGAGTAAACTATGGCTACACCTTC.

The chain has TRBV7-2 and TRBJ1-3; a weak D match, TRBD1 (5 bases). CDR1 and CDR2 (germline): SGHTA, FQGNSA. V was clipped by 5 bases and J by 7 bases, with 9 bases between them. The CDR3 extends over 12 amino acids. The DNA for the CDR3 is TGTGCCAGCAGCCCCCGGGGGAACACCATATATTTT. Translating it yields CASSPRGNTIYF.

The CDR3 DNA reads TGTGCCAGTAGTATAGATCGGGAAGGGCCGTGGGAGACCCAGTACTTC. Translation: CASSIDREGPWETQYF. V usage is TRBV19 and J usage is TRBJ2-5; a possible D gene is TRBD2 (5 bases). Germline V gene sequence: CDR1 LNHDA, CDR2 SQIVND (reference sequence). V shed 0 bases and J shed 5 bases, with 16 bases lying between them. The CDR3 length is 16 residues. Variable domain in full (rest from reference TRBV19 and TRBJ2-5): DGGITQSPKYLFRKEGQNVTLSCEQNLNHDAMYWYRQDPGQGLRLIYYSQIVNDFQKGDIAEGYSVSREKKESFPLTVTSAQKNPTAFYLCASSIDREGPWETQYFGPGTRLLVL.

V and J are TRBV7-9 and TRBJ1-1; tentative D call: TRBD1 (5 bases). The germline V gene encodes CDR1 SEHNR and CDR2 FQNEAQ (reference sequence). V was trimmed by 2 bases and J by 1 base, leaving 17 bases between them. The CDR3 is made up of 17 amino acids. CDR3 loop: CASSLPGKGQQNTEAFF. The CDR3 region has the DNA TGTGCCAGCAGCTTACCAGGGAAGGGTCAGCAGAACACTGAAGCTTTCTTT.

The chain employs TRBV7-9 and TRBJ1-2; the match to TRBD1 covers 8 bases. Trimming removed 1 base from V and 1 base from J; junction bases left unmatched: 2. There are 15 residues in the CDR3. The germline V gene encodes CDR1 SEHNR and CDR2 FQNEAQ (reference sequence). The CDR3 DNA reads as TGTGCCAGCAGCTTAGACAGGGGGTTTAACTATGGCTACACCTTC. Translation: CASSLDRGFNYGYTF.

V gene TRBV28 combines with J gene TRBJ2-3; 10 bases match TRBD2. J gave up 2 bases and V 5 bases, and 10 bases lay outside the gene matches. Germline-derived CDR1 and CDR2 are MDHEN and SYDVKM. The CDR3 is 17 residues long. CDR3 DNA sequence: TGTGCCAGCAGTCCCTACGGACTAGCGGAATACACAGATACGCAGTATTTT. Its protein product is CASSPYGLAEYTDTQYF.

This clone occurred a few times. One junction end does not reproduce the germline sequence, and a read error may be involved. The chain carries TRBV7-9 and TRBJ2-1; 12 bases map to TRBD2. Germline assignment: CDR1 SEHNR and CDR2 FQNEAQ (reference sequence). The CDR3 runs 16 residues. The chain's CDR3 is CSSSPWTSGISNEQFF. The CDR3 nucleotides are TGTTCCAGCAGCCCCTGGACTAGCGGGATAAGCAATGAGCAGTTCTTC.

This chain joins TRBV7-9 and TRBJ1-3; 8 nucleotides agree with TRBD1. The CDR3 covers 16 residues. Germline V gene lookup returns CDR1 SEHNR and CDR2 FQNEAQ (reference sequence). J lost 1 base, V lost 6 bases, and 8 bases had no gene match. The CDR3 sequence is CASRRTGRGSGNTIYF. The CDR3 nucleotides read TGTGCCAGCAGAAGGACAGGGAGGGGATCTGGAAACACCATATATTTT.

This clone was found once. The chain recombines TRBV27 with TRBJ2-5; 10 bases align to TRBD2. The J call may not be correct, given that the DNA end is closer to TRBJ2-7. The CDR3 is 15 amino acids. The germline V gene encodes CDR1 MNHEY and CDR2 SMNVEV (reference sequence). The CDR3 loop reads CASSPLIAGGYEQYF. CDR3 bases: TGTGCCAGCAGCCCTCTGATAGCGGGGGGCTACGAGCAGTACTTC.

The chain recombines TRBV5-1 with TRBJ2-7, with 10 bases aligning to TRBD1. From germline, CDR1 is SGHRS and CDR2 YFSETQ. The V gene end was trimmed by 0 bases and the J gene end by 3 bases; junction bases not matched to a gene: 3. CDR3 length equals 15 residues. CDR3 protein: CASSLGGTGDYEQYF. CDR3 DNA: TGCGCCAGCAGCTTGGGCGGGACAGGGGACTACGAGCAGTACTTC.

The CDR3 DNA sequence: TGTGCCAGCAGTCTTCTATACAGCGGGGAGCTGTTTTTT. The encoded protein is CASSLLYSGELFF. V usage is TRBV27 and J usage is TRBJ2-2; no clear D. V lost 5 bases to trimming and J lost 7 bases, with 11 bases between them. The CDR3 sequence is 13 residues long. CDR1 and CDR2 (germline): MNHEY, SMNVEV (reference sequence).

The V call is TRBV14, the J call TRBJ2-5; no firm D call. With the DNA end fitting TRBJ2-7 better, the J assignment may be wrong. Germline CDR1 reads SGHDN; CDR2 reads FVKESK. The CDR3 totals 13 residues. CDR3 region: CASSQGLGGEQYF. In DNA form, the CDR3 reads TGTGCCAGCAGCCAAGGACTGGGTGGCGAGCAGTACTTC.